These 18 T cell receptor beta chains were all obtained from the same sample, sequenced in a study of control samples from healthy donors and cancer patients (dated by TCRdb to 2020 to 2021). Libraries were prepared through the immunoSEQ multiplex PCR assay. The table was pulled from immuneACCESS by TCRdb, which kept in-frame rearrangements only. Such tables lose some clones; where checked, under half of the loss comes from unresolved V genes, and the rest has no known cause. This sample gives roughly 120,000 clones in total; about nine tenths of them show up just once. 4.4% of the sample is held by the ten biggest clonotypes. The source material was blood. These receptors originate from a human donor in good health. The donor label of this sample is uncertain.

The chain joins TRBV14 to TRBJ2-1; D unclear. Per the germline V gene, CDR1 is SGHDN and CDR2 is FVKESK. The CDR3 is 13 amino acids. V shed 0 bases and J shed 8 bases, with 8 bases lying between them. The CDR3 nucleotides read TGTGCCAGCAGCCAAGATTTTTTCGATGAGCAGTTCTTC. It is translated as CASSQDFFDEQFF. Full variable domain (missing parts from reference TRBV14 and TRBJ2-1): EAGVTQFPSHSVIEKGQTVTLRCDPISGHDNLYWYRRVMGKEIKFLLHFVKESKQDESGMPNNRFLAERTGGTYSTLKVQPAELEDSGVYFCASSQDFFDEQFFGPGTRLTVL.

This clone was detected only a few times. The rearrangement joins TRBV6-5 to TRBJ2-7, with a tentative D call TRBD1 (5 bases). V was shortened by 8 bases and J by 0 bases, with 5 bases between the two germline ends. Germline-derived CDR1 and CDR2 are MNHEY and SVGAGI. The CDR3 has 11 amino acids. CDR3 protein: CASDSSYEQYV. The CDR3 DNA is TGTGCCAGCGACAGCTCCTACGAGCAGTACGTC.

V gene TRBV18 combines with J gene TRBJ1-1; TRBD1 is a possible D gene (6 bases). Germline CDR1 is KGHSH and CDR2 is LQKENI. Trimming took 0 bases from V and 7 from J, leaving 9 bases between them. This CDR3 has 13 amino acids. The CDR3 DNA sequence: TGTGCCAGCTCACCACCGGGACAAATTGAAGCTTTCTTT. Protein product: CASSPPGQIEAFF.

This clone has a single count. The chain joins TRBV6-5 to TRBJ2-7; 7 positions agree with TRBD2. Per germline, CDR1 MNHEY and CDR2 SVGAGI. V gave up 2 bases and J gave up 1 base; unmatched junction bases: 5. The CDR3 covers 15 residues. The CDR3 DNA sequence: TGTGCCAGCAGTTACACGGCTAGCGGTTCCTACGAGCAGTACTTC. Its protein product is CASSYTASGSYEQYF.

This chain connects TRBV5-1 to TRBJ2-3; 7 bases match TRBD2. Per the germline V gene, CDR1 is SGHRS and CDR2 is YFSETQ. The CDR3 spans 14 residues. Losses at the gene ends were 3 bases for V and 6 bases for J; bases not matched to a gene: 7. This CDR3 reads CASSSGLQVDTQYF. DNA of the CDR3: TGCGCCAGCAGCTCGGGACTACAGGTCGATACGCAGTATTTT.

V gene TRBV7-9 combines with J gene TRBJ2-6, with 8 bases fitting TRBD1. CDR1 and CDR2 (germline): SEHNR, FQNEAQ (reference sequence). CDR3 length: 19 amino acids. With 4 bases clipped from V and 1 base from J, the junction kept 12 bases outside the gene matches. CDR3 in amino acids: CASSSYLDRGGSGANVLTF. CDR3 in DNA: TGTGCCAGCAGCTCCTACCTAGACAGGGGAGGTTCTGGGGCCAACGTCCTGACTTTC.

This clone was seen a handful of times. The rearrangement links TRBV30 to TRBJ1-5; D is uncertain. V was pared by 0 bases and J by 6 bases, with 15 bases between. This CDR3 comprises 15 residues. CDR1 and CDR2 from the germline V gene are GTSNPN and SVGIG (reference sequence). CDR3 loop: CAWSVLPDGGQPQHF. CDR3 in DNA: TGTGCCTGGAGTGTTCTCCCGGACGGCGGTCAGCCCCAGCATTTT.

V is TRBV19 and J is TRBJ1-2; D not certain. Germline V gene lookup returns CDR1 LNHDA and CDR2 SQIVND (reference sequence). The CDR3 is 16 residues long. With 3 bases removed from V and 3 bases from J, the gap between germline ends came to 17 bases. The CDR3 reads CASSMEQTPPYYGYTF. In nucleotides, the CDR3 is TGTGCCAGTAGTATGGAACAGACTCCACCGTACTATGGCTACACCTTC.

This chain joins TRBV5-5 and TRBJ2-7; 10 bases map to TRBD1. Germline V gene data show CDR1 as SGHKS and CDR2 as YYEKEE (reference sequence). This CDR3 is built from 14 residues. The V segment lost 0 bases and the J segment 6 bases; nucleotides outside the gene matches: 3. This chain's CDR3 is CASSLVGQGREQYF. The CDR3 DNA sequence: TGTGCCAGCAGCTTGGTGGGACAGGGGCGCGAGCAGTACTTC.

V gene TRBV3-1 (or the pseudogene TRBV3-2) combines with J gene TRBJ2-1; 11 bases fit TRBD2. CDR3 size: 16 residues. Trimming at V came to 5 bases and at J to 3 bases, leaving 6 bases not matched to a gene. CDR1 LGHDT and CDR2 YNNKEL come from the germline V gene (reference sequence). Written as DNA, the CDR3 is TGTGCCAGCAGCTACCTCGGGACTAGCGGCTACAATGAGCAGTTCTTC. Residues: CASSYLGTSGYNEQFF.

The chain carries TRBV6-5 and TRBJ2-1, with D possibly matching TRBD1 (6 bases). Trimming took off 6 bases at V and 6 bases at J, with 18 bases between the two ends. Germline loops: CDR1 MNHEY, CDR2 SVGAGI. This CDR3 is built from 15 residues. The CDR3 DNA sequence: TGTGCCAGCAGCGGGACACTACTGGGGTTCAATGAGCAGTTCTTC. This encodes CASSGTLLGFNEQFF.

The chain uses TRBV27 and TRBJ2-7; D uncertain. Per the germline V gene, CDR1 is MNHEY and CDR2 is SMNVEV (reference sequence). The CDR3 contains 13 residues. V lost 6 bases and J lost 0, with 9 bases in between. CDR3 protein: CASSMYSSYEQYF. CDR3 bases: TGTGCCAGCAGCATGTACTCCTCCTACGAGCAGTACTTC.

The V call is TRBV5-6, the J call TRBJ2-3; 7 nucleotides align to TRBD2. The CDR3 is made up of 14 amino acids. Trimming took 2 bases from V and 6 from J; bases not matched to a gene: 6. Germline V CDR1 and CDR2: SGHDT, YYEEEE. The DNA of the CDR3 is TGTGCCAGCAGCTTTAGGACTAGGTCGGATACGCAGTATTTT. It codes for CASSFRTRSDTQYF.

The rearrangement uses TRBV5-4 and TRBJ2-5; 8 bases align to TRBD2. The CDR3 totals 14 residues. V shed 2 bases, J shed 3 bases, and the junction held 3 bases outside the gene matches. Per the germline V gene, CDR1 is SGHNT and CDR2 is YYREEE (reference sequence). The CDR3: CASSFGGAEETQYF. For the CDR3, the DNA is TGTGCCAGCAGCTTCGGGGGGGCAGAAGAGACCCAGTACTTC.

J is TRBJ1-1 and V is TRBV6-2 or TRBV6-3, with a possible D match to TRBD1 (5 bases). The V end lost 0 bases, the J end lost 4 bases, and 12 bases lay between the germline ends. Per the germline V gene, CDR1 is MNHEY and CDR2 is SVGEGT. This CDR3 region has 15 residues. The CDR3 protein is CASSYSSGWGTEAFF. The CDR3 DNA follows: TGTGCCAGCAGTTACTCCTCAGGGTGGGGCACTGAAGCTTTCTTT.

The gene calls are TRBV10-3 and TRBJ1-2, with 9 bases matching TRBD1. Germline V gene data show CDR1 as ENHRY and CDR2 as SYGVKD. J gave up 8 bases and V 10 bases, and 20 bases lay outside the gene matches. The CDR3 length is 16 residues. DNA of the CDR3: TGTGCCACCTTCCAGGACAGGGGACCGGCTGCAGGAGGCTACACCTTC. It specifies CATFQDRGPAAGGYTF.

The CDR3 DNA reads as TGTGCCACCAGTGATAGGGGACAGGCGATCAATGAGCAGTTCTTC. It specifies CATSDRGQAINEQFF. The V gene is TRBV24-1, the J gene TRBJ2-1, with TRBD1 matching over 8 bases. Germline assignment: CDR1 KGHDR and CDR2 SFDVKD. The CDR3 runs 15 residues. The junction had 6 bases not matched to a gene; V was cut back by 3 bases and J by 6 bases.

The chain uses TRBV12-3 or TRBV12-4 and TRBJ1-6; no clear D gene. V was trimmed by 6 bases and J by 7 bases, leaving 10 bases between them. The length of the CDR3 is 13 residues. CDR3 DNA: TGTGCCAGCAGGGAAGACGGAAATTCACCCCTCCACTTT. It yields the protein CASREDGNSPLHF.